This is a list of T cell receptor beta chains from one sample in a study of T cells in Graves' hyperthyroidism and ophthalmopathy. MiXCR, run by TCRdb on the multiplex PCR reads, gives a single entry per CDR3 protein. The profile shows under 650,000 distinct CDR3 sequences, roughly 16% of them singletons. Sequenced sample: blood. These receptors were obtained from a woman in her 30s with Graves' hyperthyroidism. Both conserved end residues are part of each CDR3. D genes are given only for firm matches. The size field is filled for only some rows; it gives once, few, many or a size class.

TRBJ2-7 TRBV20-1 NA NA TGCAGTGCCCAAAGTAGGGCGTACGAGCAGTACTTC CSAQSRAYEQYF
TRBJ2-1 TRBV29-1 NA few TGCAGCGTTGTAGGGAGTAGCGATGAGCAGTTCTTC CSVVGSSDEQFF
TRBJ1-1 TRBV29-1 NA many TGCAGCTCTCGGGATTTAGGGGAAGCTTTCTTT CSSRDLGEAFF
TRBJ1-2 TRBV14 NA few TGTGCCAGCAGCCAAGTACAGGGCCCCTATGGCTACACCTTC CASSQVQGPYGYTF
TRBJ2-4 TRBV6-2/TRBV6-3 NA NA TGTGCCAGCAGACCTCCAAGTGGGGCCAAAAACATTCAGTACTTC CASRPPSGAKNIQYF
TRBJ1-2 TRBV19 NA few TGTGCCAGTAGTCCCGGGACACTCGTTAACTATGGCTACACCTTC CASSPGTLVNYGYTF
TRBJ1-5 TRBV19 NA few TGTGCCAGCAAAAACAGGGTAGGCAATCAGCCCCAGCATTTT CASKNRVGNQPQHF
TRBJ2-3 TRBV10-3 NA few TGTGCCATCAGATCAGGGACCGGCAGGGGTACGCAGTATTTT CAIRSGTGRGTQYF
TRBJ2-3 TRBV13 NA few TGTGCCAGCACAGGGGGCGGGGGAGATACGCAGTATTTT CASTGGGGDTQYF
TRBJ2-2 TRBV6-5 NA NA TGTGCCAGCAGTTACACGGGGAACACCGGGGAGCTGTTTTTT CASSYTGNTGELFF
TRBJ1-1 TRBV7-2 NA many TGTGCCAGCAGCCGGTCGGCGAACACTGAAGCTTTCTTT CASSRSANTEAFF
TRBJ2-1 TRBV27 NA few TGTGCCAGCAGTAGCCATACGGATAGGGGAAACAATGAGCAGTTCTTC CASSSHTDRGNNEQFF
TRBJ1-1 TRBV19 NA few TGTGCCAGTAAAGAACTCCTGAGAGGGTGGAACACTGAAGCTTTCTTT CASKELLRGWNTEAFF
TRBJ2-1 TRBV29-1 NA NA TGCAGCGTTAGGACGAGGGCAGGTTCAAGTGCGTTCTTC CSVRTRAGSSAFF
TRBJ2-3 TRBV3-1 NA NA TGTGCCAGCAGCCAAGATATGGAAAATACGCAGTATTTT CASSQDMENTQYF
TRBJ2-7 TRBV14 NA many TGTGCCAGCAGCCAAGACCGTGGGGGTTTTGGGCATTACGAGCAGTACTTC CASSQDRGGFGHYEQYF
TRBJ2-3 TRBV12-3/TRBV12-4 TRBD2 few TGTGCCAGCAGTTTTGGAGCGGGAGGCCCGGAGCGGTACCCAGATACGCAGTATTTT CASSFGAGGPERYPDTQYF
TRBJ2-3 TRBV28 TRBD2 many TGTGCCAGCAGTAGACCGGGGGGGCGCGGCACAGATACGCAGTATTTT CASSRPGGRGTDTQYF
TRBJ2-4 TRBV29-1 NA NA TGCAGCGTTCTGTGGAAGGGCATTCAGTACTTC CSVLWKGIQYF
TRBJ2-2 TRBV5-1 NA NA TGCGCCAGCAGCTTATGGCAGGACACCGGGGAGCTGTTTTTT CASSLWQDTGELFF
TRBJ1-1 TRBV5-1 NA many TGCGCCAGCACAATGGGGGGTCAGAACACTGAAGCTTTCTTT CASTMGGQNTEAFF
TRBJ2-2 TRBV7-3 NA NA TGTGCCAGCAGCCAGGCCGGAGGGAGTCTGCGCACCGGGGAGCTGTTTTTT CASSQAGGSLRTGELFF
TRBJ2-3 TRBV20-1 TRBD2 few TGCAGTGCTAGAGATCATGGGGGGGTCCCAGATACGCAGTATTTT CSARDHGGVPDTQYF
TRBJ2-1 TRBV7-2 TRBD2 many TGTGCCAGCAGCTCCTCGACTAGCGGTCCCTACAATGAGCAGTTCTTC CASSSSTSGPYNEQFF
TRBJ2-7 TRBV5-6 TRBD2 few TGTGCCAGCAGCCAAAGGACTAGCGGTTTCTCCTACGAGCAGTACTTC CASSQRTSGFSYEQYF
TRBJ2-1 TRBV3-1 NA many TGTGCCAGCAGCCAAGATCTGGTCGGGCTTGGCAATGAGCAGTTCTTC CASSQDLVGLGNEQFF
TRBJ2-7 TRBV20-1 NA many TGCAGTGCTAGAAGAGGAGGACACGAGACCTACGAGCAGTACTTC CSARRGGHETYEQYF
TRBJ1-1 TRBV3-1 NA many TGTGCCAGCAGCCAAGACCTTGACAGTGAAGCTTTCTTT CASSQDLDSEAFF
TRBJ2-1 TRBV15 TRBD1 many TGTGCCACCAGCACAGACAGGGGGCGACACAATGAGCAGTTCTTC CATSTDRGRHNEQFF
TRBJ1-5 TRBV5-1 NA NA TGCGCCAGCAGCTTGGCGGGGTATCGGCCCCAGCATTTT CASSLAGYRPQHF
TRBJ1-5 TRBV19 TRBD1 few TGTGCCAGTTGGGACAGTAGCAATCAGCCCCAGCATTTT CASWDSSNQPQHF
TRBJ1-4 TRBV18 NA few TGTGCCAGCTCAGCCGGGACAAAGGAAAAACTGTTTTTT CASSAGTKEKLFF
TRBJ2-7 TRBV28 NA many TGTGCCAGCAGGGCCACGGGACGGGGCTACGAGCAGTACTTC CASRATGRGYEQYF
TRBJ2-7 TRBV7-2 NA NA TGTGCCAGCAGCTTCTCCGTCTCCTACGAGCAGTACTTC CASSFSVSYEQYF
TRBJ1-4 TRBV20-1 TRBD1 few TGCAGTGCTAGAGGCAGGGGGGGCTATAATGAAAAACTGTTTTTT CSARGRGGYNEKLFF
TRBJ2-5 TRBV29-1 NA few TGCAGCGTTGAATTATACAGAGGGACACACCAAGAGACCCAGTACTTC CSVELYRGTHQETQYF
TRBJ2-1 TRBV18 NA many TGTGCCAGCTCACCACCCGGGACAATCAACAATGAGCAGTTCTTC CASSPPGTINNEQFF
TRBJ2-3 TRBV5-1 NA many TGCGCCAGCAGCTTGAGGGGTCAGTCCACAGATACGCAGTATTTT CASSLRGQSTDTQYF
TRBJ2-1 TRBV14 TRBD1 few TGTGCCAGCAGCCAAACAGGGGGGCGTGGTGAGCAGTTCTTC CASSQTGGRGEQFF
TRBJ2-7 TRBV20-1 TRBD2 NA TGCAGTGCGTCGGCGGGGGCCTACGAGCAGTACTTC CSASAGAYEQYF
TRBJ2-5 TRBV2 TRBD2 NA TGTGCCAGCCGCTTGTCCGGGACTAGCGGGACGCCCGGGGGGGAGACCCAGTACTTC CASRLSGTSGTPGGETQYF
TRBJ2-1 TRBV4-2 TRBD2 few TGTGCCAGCAGCTTACCTAGCGGTCACAATGAGCAGTTCTTC CASSLPSGHNEQFF